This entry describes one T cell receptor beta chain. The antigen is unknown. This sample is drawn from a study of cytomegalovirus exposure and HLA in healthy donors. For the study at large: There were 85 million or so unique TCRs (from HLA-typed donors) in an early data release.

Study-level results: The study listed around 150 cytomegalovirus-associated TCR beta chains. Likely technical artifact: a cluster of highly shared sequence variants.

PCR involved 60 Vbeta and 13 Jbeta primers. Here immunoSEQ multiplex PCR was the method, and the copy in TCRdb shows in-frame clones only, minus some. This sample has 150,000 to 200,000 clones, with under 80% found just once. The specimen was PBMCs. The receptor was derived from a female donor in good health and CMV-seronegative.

CDR3 in amino acids: CASSAPAGALEQYF. The DNA for the CDR3 is TGTGCCAGCAGTGCTCCAGCGGGAGCCCTCGAGCAGTACTTC. The genes are TRBV6-1 and TRBJ2-5; 8 positions agree with TRBD2. The DNA end lines up better with TRBJ2-7; the J call may be wrong. Germline V gives CDR1 MNHNS, CDR2 SASEGT. The CDR3 consists of 14 residues.